This entry concerns a single T cell receptor (beta chain). Antigen specificity is unknown. This sample was included in a study of neurological immune-mediated disorders. The study, taken as a whole, reports: The expanded clones of different subjects shared no CDR3 amino acid sequences (suggesting private repertoires in all groups). TCR clonal expansion peaked in HTLV-1-associated myelopathy patients and was lowest in multiple sclerosis patients.

Every sequencing run produced over 190 million TCR-beta sequences, and the sequences from any one run covered 15-18 subjects. TCRdb re-analysed the 5' RACE reads in MiXCR, keeping a single row per CDR3 protein. The data hold roughly 21,000 distinct CDR3 sequences, with around 15% observed a single time. This CDR3 has 13 amino acids. In germline, CDR1 is SGHVS, CDR2 FNYEAQ. V shed 5 bases and J shed 9 bases, with 14 bases lying between them. The source of this sequence is a female donor with HTLV-1-associated myelopathy (HAM/TSP). The J gene is TRBJ2-4, the V gene TRBV7-6; D might be TRBD2 (7 bases). The sequenced material came from PBMCs. The CDR3 here is CASSSGGGGIQYF. The CDR3 coding sequence is TGTGCCAGCAGCAGTGGGGGGGGCGGCATTCAGTACTTC.